This T cell receptor (beta chain) appears in the sequencing data of a study of cytomegalovirus exposure and HLA in healthy donors. Study-level information: Counted in an early data release were about 86 million unique TCRs from HLA-typed donors. Overall study results and limits: It was assumed in the presence/absence analyses that sequencing depth was roughly uniform across donors. In a later analysis, the majority of CMV-associated beta chains seemingly showed HLA restriction.

Unmatched junction bases numbered 4, after V lost 1 base and J lost 1 base. CDR3 length: 15 residues. CDR1 is LNHNV and CDR2 is YYDKDF in the germline V gene (reference sequence). Primers included in the PCR were 60 Vbeta and 13 Jbeta primers. The table came from immunoSEQ multiplex PCR; TCRdb's copy has only in-frame clones and leaves some out. Of about 180,000 clones detected, 80% to 90% appear once; the ten largest clones hold nearly 2.5%. With respect to this clone: Its antigen is unidentified.

Samples came from healthy bone marrow donors. The source is a male donor in good health and CMV-seronegative. The V call is TRBV15, the J call TRBJ2-7; the match to TRBD2 covers 7 bases. Sequenced: PBMCs. The CDR3 sequence: CATSRGAGVSYEQYF. CDR3 in DNA: TGTGCCACCAGCAGAGGGGCGGGAGTTTCCTACGAGCAGTACTTC.